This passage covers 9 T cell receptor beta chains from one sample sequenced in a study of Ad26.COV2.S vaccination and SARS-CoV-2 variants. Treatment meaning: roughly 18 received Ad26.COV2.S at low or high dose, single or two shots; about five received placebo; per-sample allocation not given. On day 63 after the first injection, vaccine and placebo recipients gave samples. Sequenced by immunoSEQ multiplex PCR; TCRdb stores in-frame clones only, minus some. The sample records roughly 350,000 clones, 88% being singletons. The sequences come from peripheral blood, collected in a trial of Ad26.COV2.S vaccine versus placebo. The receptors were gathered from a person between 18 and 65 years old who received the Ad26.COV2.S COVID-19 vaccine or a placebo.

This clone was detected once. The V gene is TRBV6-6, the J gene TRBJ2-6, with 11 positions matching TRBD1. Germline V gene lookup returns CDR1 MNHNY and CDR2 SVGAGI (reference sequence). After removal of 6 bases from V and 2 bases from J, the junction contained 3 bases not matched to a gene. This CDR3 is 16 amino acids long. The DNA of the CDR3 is TGTGCCAGCAGCCGGACAGGGGGCACTGGGGCCAACGTCCTGACTTTC. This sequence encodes CASSRTGGTGANVLTF.

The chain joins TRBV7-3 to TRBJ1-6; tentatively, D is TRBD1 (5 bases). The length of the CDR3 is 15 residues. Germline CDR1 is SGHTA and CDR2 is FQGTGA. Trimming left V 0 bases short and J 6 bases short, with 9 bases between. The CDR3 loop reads CASSLTRDVNSPLHF. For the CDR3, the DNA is TGTGCCAGCAGCTTAACCCGGGACGTTAATTCACCCCTCCACTTT.

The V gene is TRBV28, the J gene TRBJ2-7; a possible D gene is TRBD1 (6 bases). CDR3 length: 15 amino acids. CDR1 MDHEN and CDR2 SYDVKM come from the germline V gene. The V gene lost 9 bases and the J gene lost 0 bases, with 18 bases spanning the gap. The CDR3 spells CASGEARGFSYEQYF. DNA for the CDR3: TGTGCCAGTGGCGAAGCCAGGGGTTTCTCCTACGAGCAGTACTTC. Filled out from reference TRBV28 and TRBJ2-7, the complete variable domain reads DVKVTQSSRYLVKRTGEKVFLECVQDMDHENMFWYRQDPGLGLRLIYFSYDVKMKEKGDIPEGYSVSREKKERFSLILESASTNQTSMYLCASGEARGFSYEQYFGPGTRLTVT.

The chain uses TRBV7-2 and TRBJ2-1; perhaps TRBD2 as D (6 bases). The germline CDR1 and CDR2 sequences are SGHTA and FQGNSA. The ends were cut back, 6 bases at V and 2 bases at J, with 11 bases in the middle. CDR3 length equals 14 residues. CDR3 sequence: CASRGGITYNEQFF. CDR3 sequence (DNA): TGTGCCAGCAGGGGCGGGATCACCTACAATGAGCAGTTCTTC.

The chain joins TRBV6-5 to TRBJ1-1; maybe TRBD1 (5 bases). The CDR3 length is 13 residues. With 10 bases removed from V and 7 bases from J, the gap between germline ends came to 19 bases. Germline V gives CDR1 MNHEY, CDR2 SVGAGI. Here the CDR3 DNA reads TGTGCCACACTAACGGGGGGAGGAGGTGAAGCTTTCTTT. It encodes CATLTGGGGEAFF.

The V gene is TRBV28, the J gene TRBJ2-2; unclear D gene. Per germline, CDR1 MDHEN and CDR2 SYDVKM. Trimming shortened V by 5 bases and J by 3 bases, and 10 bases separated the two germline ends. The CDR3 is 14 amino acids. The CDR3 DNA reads TGTGCCAGCAGTCGACGGACGGACACCGGGGAGCTGTTTTTT. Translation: CASSRRTDTGELFF.

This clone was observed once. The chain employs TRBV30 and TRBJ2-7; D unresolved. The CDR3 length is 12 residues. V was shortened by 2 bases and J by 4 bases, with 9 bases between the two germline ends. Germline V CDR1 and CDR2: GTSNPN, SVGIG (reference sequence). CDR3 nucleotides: TGTGCCTGGAGTTACCAGTTATACGAGCAGTACTTC. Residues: CAWSYQLYEQYF.

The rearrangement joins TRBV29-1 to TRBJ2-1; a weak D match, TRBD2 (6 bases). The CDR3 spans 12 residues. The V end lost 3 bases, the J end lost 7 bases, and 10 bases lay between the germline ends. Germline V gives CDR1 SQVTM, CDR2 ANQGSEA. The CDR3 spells CSVEASENEQFF. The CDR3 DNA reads TGCAGCGTTGAGGCTAGCGAAAATGAGCAGTTCTTC.

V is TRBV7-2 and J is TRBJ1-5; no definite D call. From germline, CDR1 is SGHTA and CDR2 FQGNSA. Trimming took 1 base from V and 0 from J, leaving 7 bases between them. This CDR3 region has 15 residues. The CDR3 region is CASSLGGNSNQPQHF. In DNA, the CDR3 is TGTGCCAGCAGCTTAGGAGGAAATAGCAATCAGCCCCAGCATTTT.